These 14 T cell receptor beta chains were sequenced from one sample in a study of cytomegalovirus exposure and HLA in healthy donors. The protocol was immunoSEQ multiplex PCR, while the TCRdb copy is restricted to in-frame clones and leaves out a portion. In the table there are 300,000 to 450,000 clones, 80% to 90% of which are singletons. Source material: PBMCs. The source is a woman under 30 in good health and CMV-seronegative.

The CDR3 loop is CASSDSKASGFLSTDTQYF. CDR3 nucleotide sequence: TGTGCCAGCAGTGACTCGAAGGCTAGCGGCTTCCTTTCCACAGATACGCAGTATTTT. The J gene is TRBJ2-3, the V gene TRBV6-4; 7 nucleotides line up with TRBD2. V was pared by 0 bases and J by 2 bases, with 14 bases of the junction left unmatched. This CDR3 has 19 amino acids. Germline values: CDR1 MRHNA, CDR2 SNTAGT.

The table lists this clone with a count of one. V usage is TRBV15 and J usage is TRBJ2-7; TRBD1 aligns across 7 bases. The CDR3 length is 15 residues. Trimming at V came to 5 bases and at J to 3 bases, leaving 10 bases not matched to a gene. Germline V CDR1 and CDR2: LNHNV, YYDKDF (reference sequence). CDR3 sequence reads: CATSDGRQGFYEQYF. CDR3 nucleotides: TGTGCCACCAGCGATGGGAGACAGGGATTCTACGAGCAGTACTTC.

The CDR3, as DNA: TGTGCCAGCAGTTTAAAGGGGAATCAGCCCCAGCATTTT. It encodes CASSLKGNQPQHF. This chain uses TRBV28 with TRBJ1-5; D possibly corresponds to TRBD1 (5 bases). CDR1 and CDR2 from the germline V gene are MDHEN and SYDVKM. V gave up 2 bases and J gave up 4 bases, with 6 bases separating them. The CDR3 is 13 amino acids. The full variable domain, completed using reference TRBV28 and TRBJ1-5, is DVKVTQSSRYLVKRTGEKVFLECVQDMDHENMFWYRQDPGLGLRLIYFSYDVKMKEKGDIPEGYSVSREKKERFSLILESASTNQTSMYLCASSLKGNQPQHFGDGTRLSIL.

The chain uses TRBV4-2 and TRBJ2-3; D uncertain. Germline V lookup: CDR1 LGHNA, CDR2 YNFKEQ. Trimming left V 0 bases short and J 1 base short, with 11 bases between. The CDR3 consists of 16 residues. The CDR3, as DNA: TGTGCCAGCAGCCAAGATGGTGCCTCAGGCACAGATACGCAGTATTTT. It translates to CASSQDGASGTDTQYF.

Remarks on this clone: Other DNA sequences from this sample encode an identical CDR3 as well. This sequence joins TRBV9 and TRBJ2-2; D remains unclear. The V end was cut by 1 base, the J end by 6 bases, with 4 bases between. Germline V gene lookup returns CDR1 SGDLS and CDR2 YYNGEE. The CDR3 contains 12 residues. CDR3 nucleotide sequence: TGTGCCAGCAGCGTATCTGCCGGGGAGCTGTTTTTT. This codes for CASSVSAGELFF.

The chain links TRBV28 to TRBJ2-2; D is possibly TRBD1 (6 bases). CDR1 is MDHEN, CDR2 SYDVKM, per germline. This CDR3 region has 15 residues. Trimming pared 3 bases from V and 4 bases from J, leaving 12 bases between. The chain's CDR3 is CASSFTGHSTGELFF. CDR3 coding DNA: TGTGCCAGCAGTTTCACAGGGCATAGCACCGGGGAGCTGTTTTTT.

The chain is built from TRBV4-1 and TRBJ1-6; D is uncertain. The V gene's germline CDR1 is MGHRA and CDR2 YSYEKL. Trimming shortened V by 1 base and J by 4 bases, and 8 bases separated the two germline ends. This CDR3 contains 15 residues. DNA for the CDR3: TGCGCCAGCAGCCAAGCTTCCGGTTATAATTCACCCCTCCACTTT. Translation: CASSQASGYNSPLHF.

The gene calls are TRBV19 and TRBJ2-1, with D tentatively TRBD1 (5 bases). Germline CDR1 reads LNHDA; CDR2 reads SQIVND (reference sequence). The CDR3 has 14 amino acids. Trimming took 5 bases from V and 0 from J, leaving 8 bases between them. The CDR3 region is CASSRQLSYNEQFF. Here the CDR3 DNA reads TGTGCCAGTAGTCGACAGCTCTCCTACAATGAGCAGTTCTTC.

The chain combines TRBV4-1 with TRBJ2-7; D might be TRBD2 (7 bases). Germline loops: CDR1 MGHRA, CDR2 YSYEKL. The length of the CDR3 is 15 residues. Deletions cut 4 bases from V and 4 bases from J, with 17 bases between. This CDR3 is CASSLSGGQPYEQYF. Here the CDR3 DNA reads TGCGCCAGCAGCCTATCCGGGGGGCAACCTTACGAGCAGTACTTC.

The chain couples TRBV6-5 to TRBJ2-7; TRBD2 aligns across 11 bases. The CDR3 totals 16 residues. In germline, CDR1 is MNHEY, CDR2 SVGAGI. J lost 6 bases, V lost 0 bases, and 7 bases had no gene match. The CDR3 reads CASSYSVAGGPTEQYF. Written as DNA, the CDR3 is TGTGCCAGCAGTTACTCGGTAGCGGGAGGGCCTACCGAGCAGTACTTC.

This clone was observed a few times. CDR3 sequence (DNA): TGCGCCAGCAGCTCCGGAGGGGACATTCAGTACTTC. Its translation: CASSSGGDIQYF. This sequence joins TRBV10-1 and TRBJ2-4, with D possibly TRBD2 on 6 matching bases. CDR1 WNHNN and CDR2 SYGVQD come from the germline V gene (reference sequence). V lost 6 bases and J lost 8, with 11 bases in between. The CDR3 has 12 amino acids.

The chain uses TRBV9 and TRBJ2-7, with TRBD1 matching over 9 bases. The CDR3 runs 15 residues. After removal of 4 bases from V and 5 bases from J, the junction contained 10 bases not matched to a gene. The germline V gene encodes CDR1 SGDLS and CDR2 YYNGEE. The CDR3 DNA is TGTGCCAGCAGCCTACGGACAGGGGACGTCGACGAGCAGTACTTC. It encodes CASSLRTGDVDEQYF.

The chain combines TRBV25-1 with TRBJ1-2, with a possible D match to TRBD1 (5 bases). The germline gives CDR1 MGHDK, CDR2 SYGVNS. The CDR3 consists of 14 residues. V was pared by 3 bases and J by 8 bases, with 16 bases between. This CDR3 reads CASSEPGRLLGYTF. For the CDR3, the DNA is TGTGCCAGCAGTGAGCCAGGGAGGCTCCTAGGCTACACCTTC.

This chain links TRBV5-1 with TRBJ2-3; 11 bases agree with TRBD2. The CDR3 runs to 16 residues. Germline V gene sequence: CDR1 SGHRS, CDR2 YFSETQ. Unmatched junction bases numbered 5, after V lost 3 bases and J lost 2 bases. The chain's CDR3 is CASSSGTSGSTDTQYF. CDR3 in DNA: TGCGCCAGCAGCTCTGGGACTAGCGGATCCACAGATACGCAGTATTTT.